The rows below give T cell receptor beta chains drawn from one sample of a study of neoadjuvant anti-PD-1 for oral cavity cancer. Sequenced by immunoSEQ multiplex PCR; TCRdb stores in-frame clones only, minus some. The table lists some 14,000 clones, about three quarters of them singletons. The sequences come from PBMCs, collected after nivolumab (anti-PD-1) treatment. These receptor sequences come from a person aged 40 to 85 with oral cavity squamous cell carcinoma. CDR3s leave out the opening cysteine and the closing phenylalanine or tryptophan. A D gene is named only where the DNA matches it firmly.

CDR3 protein	D gene	V gene	J gene
STSRVPGGSTDTQY	NA	TRBV29-1	TRBJ2-3
ASRGGTGLTQETQY	NA	TRBV2	TRBJ2-5
ASSEGLGLAGGDTQY	TRBD2	TRBV6-1	TRBJ2-3
ASSSPREQGTYEQY	NA	TRBV7-2	TRBJ2-7
ASSLKLVEGQPQH	NA	TRBV19	TRBJ1-5
ASSRRGHYGYT	TRBD1	TRBV6-1	TRBJ1-2
ASSQGLAGGNEQF	TRBD2	TRBV4-1	TRBJ2-1
ASSLLAGHSTDTQY	TRBD2	TRBV11-1	TRBJ2-3
ASSYKAGGPYEQY	TRBD2	TRBV6-5	TRBJ2-7
ASLRFPGDYGYT	NA	TRBV5-1	TRBJ1-2
ASSQDRGLRELETQY	TRBD2	TRBV14	TRBJ2-5
ASRGGTTNTDTQY	TRBD2	TRBV2	TRBJ2-3
ASSQPGAAQETQY	NA	TRBV5-1	TRBJ2-5
ASSLGFSGNTIY	NA	TRBV11-2	TRBJ1-3
ASSDSDTGELF	NA	TRBV6-4	TRBJ2-2
ASSITGTGNQPQH	TRBD1	TRBV6-1	TRBJ1-5
AWSVYFPPHEQY	NA	TRBV30	TRBJ2-7
ARRFQDSNQPQH	NA	TRBV5-3	TRBJ1-5
ASSVVTSGSKETQY	TRBD2	TRBV2	TRBJ2-5
SVTPLAGMETQY	TRBD2	TRBV29-1	TRBJ2-5
ASSRGGDQYGYT	NA	TRBV18	TRBJ1-2
ASSLSAGFGTEAF	NA	TRBV27	TRBJ1-1
ASSPRLAGGPEAQY	TRBD2	TRBV27	TRBJ2-5
AWSGGPGGNTIY	NA	TRBV30	TRBJ1-3
ASGYNEQF	NA	TRBV27	TRBJ2-1
ASSINLRQAGLF	NA	TRBV19	TRBJ2-2
ASSLGGDRRTGELF	TRBD1	TRBV5-1	TRBJ2-2
AWSFGGGGNTGELF	TRBD2	TRBV30	TRBJ2-2
ATSRQTGTNTGELF	TRBD1	TRBV27	TRBJ2-2
ASSGQGDQPQH	TRBD1	TRBV25-1	TRBJ1-5
IGGHANTGELF	NA	TRBV29-1	TRBJ2-2
ASSLVSSGPTYEQY	NA	TRBV5-1	TRBJ2-7
ASRSRGLNTEAF	NA	TRBV6-5	TRBJ1-1
ASSWEYEQY	NA	TRBV5-6	TRBJ2-7
AISESGYEQF	NA	TRBV10-3	TRBJ2-1
ASSEGTYEQY	NA	TRBV2	TRBJ2-7
AWTWDRPIYGYT	TRBD1	TRBV30	TRBJ1-2
ASSIGPGGSYGYT	NA	TRBV19	TRBJ1-2
ASLSGTSGADTQY	TRBD2	TRBV10-2	TRBJ2-3
SAPRTYEQY	NA	TRBV20-1	TRBJ2-7
ATQGQMLETQY	NA	TRBV15	TRBJ2-5
ASSYRTGAYEQY	TRBD1	TRBV6-5	TRBJ2-7
ASSLGAGSSTDTQY	NA	TRBV5-1	TRBJ2-3
ASSPQGRGYT	TRBD1	TRBV19	TRBJ1-2
ASSVGGGYYEQY	NA	TRBV7-3	TRBJ2-7
ASSSSTRQETQY	NA	TRBV11-3	TRBJ2-5
AISEGLSGNTIY	NA	TRBV10-3	TRBJ1-3
AWTSGLYGYT	NA	TRBV30	TRBJ1-2
ASSLAEGTGYT	NA	TRBV5-6	TRBJ1-2